The 18 T cell receptor beta chains presented below share a single source sample, sequenced in a study of molecular identifiers for immune sequencing clone quantification. One entry per CDR3 protein results from TCRdb running MiXCR on the PCR reads. The sample consists of approximately 550,000 distinct CDR3 sequences, under 30% of them appearing once. The source material was naive CD8+ T cells from blood, with Jurkat cell RNA spiked in. Subset specified: FACS-sorted CD8+CD4-CCR7+CD45RA+ naive T cells. The receptors come from a human donor in good health. Some libraries in this study had Jurkat cell RNA spiked in.

On this clonotype: This could be a read error, since a much larger clone is one nucleotide away. This chain connects TRBV7-9 to TRBJ1-3; D might be TRBD1 (5 bases). The CDR3 runs 14 residues. Germline V gene sequence: CDR1 SEHNR, CDR2 FQNEAQ (reference sequence). Deletions cut 8 bases from V and 0 bases from J, with 11 bases between. DNA of the CDR3: TGTGCCAGCCTGGGACCGACCTCTGGAAACACCATATATTTT. As protein: CASLGPTSGNTIYF.

This clonotype was picked up a small number of times. This chain uses TRBV6-5 with TRBJ1-1, with no clear D. Germline V CDR1 and CDR2: MNHEY, SVGAGI. The CDR3 runs 11 residues. Trimming cost V 0 bases and J 5 bases, with 1 base left between them. Here the CDR3 DNA reads TGTGCCAGCAGTTACTCGACTGAAGCTTTCTTT. Translating gives CASSYSTEAFF.

This clonotype came up many times. CDR3 in DNA: TGTGCCAGCAGCCCACAGACAGGGCCTCAGGAGCAGTACTTC. It codes for CASSPQTGPQEQYF. V usage is TRBV7-2 and J usage is TRBJ2-7; TRBD1 matches 7 bases. CDR3 length: 14 residues. Trimming removed 5 bases from V and 7 bases from J; junction bases left unmatched: 11. CDR1 and CDR2 (germline): SGHTA, FQGNSA.

On this clonotype: This may be a read error, as it is one base from a much larger clone. The rearrangement joins TRBV14 to TRBJ2-1; possibly TRBD1 for D (5 bases). The CDR3 spans 15 residues. The germline gives CDR1 SGHDN, CDR2 FVKESK. This CDR3 is CASSQGPGHINEEFF. CDR3 in DNA: TGTGCCAGCAGCCAAGGTCCAGGGCACATCAATGAGGAGTTCTTC.

The sample holds a few counts of this clonotype. V is TRBV6-5 and J is TRBJ1-2; possibly TRBD1 for D (5 bases). CDR1 and CDR2 (germline): MNHEY, SVGAGI. The CDR3 has 11 amino acids. V was pared by 11 bases and J by 7 bases, with 14 bases between. CDR3: CAGGRGGGYTF. The CDR3 nucleotides are TGTGCCGGGGGAAGGGGCGGTGGCTACACCTTC.

A remark on this clonotype: A much more abundant neighbour one base away suggests this may be a read error. The chain is built from TRBV21-1 and TRBJ1-5; TRBD1, the table's D call, was not compared with the DNA. TRBV21-1 is deemed a pseudogene. The CDR3 consists of 13 residues. DNA for the CDR3: TGTGCCAGCAGCGAACAGGGAAGTCAGCCCCAGCATTTT. It is translated as CASSEQGSQPQHF.

There are many counts of this clonotype. The CDR3 bases are TGTGCCAGCAGTTACCAAAGCACAGATACGCAGTATTTT. Residues: CASSYQSTDTQYF. J is TRBJ2-3 and V is TRBV6-5; no firm D call. Germline V gene data show CDR1 as MNHEY and CDR2 as SVGAGI. CDR3 length: 13 residues. Trimming pared 2 bases from V and 0 bases from J, leaving 3 bases between.

The rearrangement joins TRBV10-3 to TRBJ2-1; TRBD2 matches 7 bases. Germline CDR1 is ENHRY and CDR2 is SYGVKD. Trimming cost V 2 bases and J 6 bases; bases outside gene matches: 7. The CDR3 has 15 residues. CDR3 DNA sequence: TGTGCCATCAGTGAGCTAGCGGCCGGTGCCAATGAGCAGTTCTTC. Protein product: CAISELAAGANEQFF.

Remarks on this clonotype: A junction end diverges from the germline sequence, so it may reflect a read error. This chain joins TRBV12-3 or TRBV12-4 and TRBJ2-7, with D hard to call. This CDR3 comprises 12 residues. The CDR3, as DNA: TGTGCTAGCAGTTTAGCCCCCTACGAGCAGTACTTC. This codes for CASSLAPYEQYF.

This clonotype was detected a few times. The V call is TRBV28, the J call TRBJ2-1; no definite D call. Trimming shortened V by 7 bases and J by 0 bases, and 16 bases separated the two germline ends. CDR3 length: 16 amino acids. Germline CDR1 is MDHEN and CDR2 is SYDVKM. Here the CDR3 reads CASNTLGRYSYNEQFF. The CDR3 DNA is TGTGCCAGCAATACCTTGGGCCGTTACTCCTACAATGAGCAGTTCTTC. Supplemented by reference TRBV28 and TRBJ2-1, the full variable domain reads DVKVTQSSRYLVKRTGEKVFLECVQDMDHENMFWYRQDPGLGLRLIYFSYDVKMKEKGDIPEGYSVSREKKERFSLILESASTNQTSMYLCASNTLGRYSYNEQFFGPGTRLTVL.

This clonotype was detected ten times or more. The rearrangement uses TRBV7-9 and TRBJ2-3; TRBD2 aligns across 12 bases. V dropped 5 bases and J dropped 5; count of bases not matched to a gene: 5. The CDR3 runs to 15 residues. The germline gives CDR1 SEHNR, CDR2 FQNEAQ (reference sequence). The CDR3 coding sequence is TGTGCCAGCAGCGCGACTAGCGGGGGTAGAGATACGCAGTATTTT. It codes for CASSATSGGRDTQYF.

The chain couples TRBV5-6 to TRBJ1-1; no definite D call. CDR3 length: 13 amino acids. V lost 4 bases and J 4 bases, leaving 11 bases between the germline ends. CDR1 is SGHDT, CDR2 YYEEEE, per germline. The CDR3 sequence: CASSGRDFTEAFF. The DNA for the CDR3 is TGTGCCAGCAGCGGTAGGGATTTCACTGAAGCTTTCTTT.

In this sample, this clonotype turned up many times. The chain joins TRBV30 to TRBJ2-3; 13 positions agree with TRBD2. The junction had 2 bases not matched to a gene; V was cut back by 1 base and J by 1 base. Germline V gene data show CDR1 as GTSNPN and CDR2 as SVGIG (reference sequence). This CDR3 spans 16 amino acids. Here the CDR3 reads CAWSAGLAGGTDTQYF. The CDR3 DNA reads as TGTGCCTGGAGTGCCGGACTAGCGGGGGGCACAGATACGCAGTATTTT.

This chain connects TRBV7-9 to TRBJ2-7; 7 bases line up with TRBD2. In germline, CDR1 is SEHNR, CDR2 FQNEAQ (reference sequence). With V trimmed by 6 bases and J by 5 bases, 7 bases remained unmatched. The CDR3 is 13 residues long. CDR3 coding DNA: TGTGCCAGCAGTTGGCGGGAGATCAACGAGCAGTACTTC. It translates to CASSWREINEQYF.

The CDR3, as DNA: TGTGCCAGCAGTTCCCAAGGACTAGCGGCGACTTACAATGAGCAGTTCTTC. It translates to CASSSQGLAATYNEQFF. V is TRBV12-3 or TRBV12-4 and J is TRBJ2-1; 10 bases match TRBD2. The CDR3 is 17 residues long. J lost 4 bases, V lost 4 bases, and 10 bases had no gene match.

This clonotype was found many times. This chain joins TRBV14 and TRBJ2-3, with D maybe TRBD2 (5 bases). Looked up from germline, CDR1 is SGHDN and CDR2 is FVKESK. The CDR3 runs to 14 residues. With 1 base removed from V and 4 bases from J, the gap between germline ends came to 9 bases. CDR3 sequence (DNA): TGTGCCAGCAGCCAAGTGACGGAGGCAGATACGCAGTATTTT. Encoded protein: CASSQVTEADTQYF.

This clonotype came up a few times. The chain employs TRBV19 and TRBJ2-7, with D maybe TRBD2 (6 bases). Germline assignment: CDR1 LNHDA and CDR2 SQIVND (reference sequence). Trimming shortened V by 3 bases and J by 2 bases, and 14 bases separated the two germline ends. This CDR3 contains 15 residues. CDR3 in DNA: TGTGCCAGTAGTATCGTCCCTAGCGAGGCCTACGAGCAGTACTTC. This sequence encodes CASSIVPSEAYEQYF.

In its sample, this clonotype was seen many times. V and J are TRBV7-9 and TRBJ2-5, with D perhaps TRBD1 or TRBD2 (6 bases each). The ends were cut back, 4 bases at V and 4 bases at J, with 13 bases in the middle. The CDR3 has 14 residues. Germline values: CDR1 SEHNR, CDR2 FQNEAQ (reference sequence). The CDR3 sequence is CASSSEGGPETQYF. CDR3 DNA: TGTGCCAGCAGCTCGGAGGGGGGTCCAGAGACCCAGTACTTC.